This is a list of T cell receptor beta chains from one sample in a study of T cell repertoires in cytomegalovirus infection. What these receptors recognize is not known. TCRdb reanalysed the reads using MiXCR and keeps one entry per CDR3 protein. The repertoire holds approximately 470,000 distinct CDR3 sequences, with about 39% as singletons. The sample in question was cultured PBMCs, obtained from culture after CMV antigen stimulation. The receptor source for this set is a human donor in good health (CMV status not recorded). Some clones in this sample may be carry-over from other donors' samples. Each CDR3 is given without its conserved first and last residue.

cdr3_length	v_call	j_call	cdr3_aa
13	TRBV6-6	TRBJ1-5	ASTRASGRNQPQH
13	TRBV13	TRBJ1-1	ASSPGDHGRTEAF
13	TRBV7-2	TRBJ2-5	ASSLNRGPGETQY
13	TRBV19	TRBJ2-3	ASTYVAGNTDTQY
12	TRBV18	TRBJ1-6	ASSPQWLNSPLH
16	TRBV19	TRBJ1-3	ASSSLYGNRGARNTIY
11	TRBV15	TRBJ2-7	ATSEGPGGEQY
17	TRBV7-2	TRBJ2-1	ASGGTSGRARVSYNEQF
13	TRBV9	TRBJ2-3	ASSGTPYYTDTQY
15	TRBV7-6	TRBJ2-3	ASSLVGGLTSTDTQY
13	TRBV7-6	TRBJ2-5	ASSLAWAAQETQY
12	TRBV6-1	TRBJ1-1	ASSRDRGVTEAF
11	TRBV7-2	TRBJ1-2	ASSLVQGGGYT
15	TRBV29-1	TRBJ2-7	SVEDRGTGPLTYEQY
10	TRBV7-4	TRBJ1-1	ATQGALTEAF
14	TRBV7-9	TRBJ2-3	ASSTPRLARTDTQY
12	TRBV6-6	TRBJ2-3	ASSYSRATDTQY
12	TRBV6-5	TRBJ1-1	ASTKQGWDTEAF
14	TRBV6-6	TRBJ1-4	ASSPIRRVPNEKLF
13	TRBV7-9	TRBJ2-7	ASSSTAPEDYEQY
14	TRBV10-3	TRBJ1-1	ASRQGLGSRNTEAF
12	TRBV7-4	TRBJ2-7	ASSSPTSPYEQY
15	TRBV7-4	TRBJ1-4	ASSLVRWIGTNEKLF
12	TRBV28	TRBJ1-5	ASSLSKGRQPQH
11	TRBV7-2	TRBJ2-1	ASSFQRRDEQF
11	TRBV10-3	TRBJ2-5	AIGGFTGETQY
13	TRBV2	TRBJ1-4	ASTNSPAANEKLF
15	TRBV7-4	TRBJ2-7	ASSPRGRLGGLYEQY
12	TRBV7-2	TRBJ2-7	ASSSGSGSYEQY
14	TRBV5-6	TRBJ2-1	ASSTVPGTGGTEQF
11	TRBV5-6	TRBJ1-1	ASNPEGGTEAF
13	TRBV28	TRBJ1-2	ASSFLDRELNGYT
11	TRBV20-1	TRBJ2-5	SGGGNSQETQY
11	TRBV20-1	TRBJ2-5	SARDPAGSTQY
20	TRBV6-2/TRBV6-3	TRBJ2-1	ASSPGTGLPVGPSSSYNEQF
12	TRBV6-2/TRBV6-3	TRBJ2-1	ASRAGLGGNEQF
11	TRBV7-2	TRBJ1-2	ASSLPLMRGYT
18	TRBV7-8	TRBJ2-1	ASSGRLAGALSSSYNEQF
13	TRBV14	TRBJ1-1	ASSQVGLVPVEAF
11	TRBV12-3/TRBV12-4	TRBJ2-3	ASSFAGGDTQY
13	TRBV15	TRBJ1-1	ATSRERGGNTEAF
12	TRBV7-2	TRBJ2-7	ASSSSGWGYEQY
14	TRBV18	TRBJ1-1	ASSPRGTPLNTEAF
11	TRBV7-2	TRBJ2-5	ASSPRDKETQY